This TCR beta chain was obtained from a study of T cell responses to AZD1222 COVID-19 vaccine. CDR1 MRHNA and CDR2 SNTAGT come from the germline V gene. Deletions cut 4 bases from V and 0 bases from J, with 9 bases between. The CDR3 is 14 residues long. The repertoire was sequenced with immunoSEQ multiplex PCR; TCRdb's copy has only in-frame clones and lacks some. The table has approximately 140,000 clones, 80% to 90% seen once; the top ten hold 2.5% to 3%. Study-wide results and limits: The sample set comprised mostly white British donors with more females, and clonal diversity was possibly underestimated. In all cases, repertoires were sampled only after the peak T cell response.

This clone was counted only a few times. The antigen remains undetermined. This clonotype was obtained from an adult in good health. The sample here was peripheral blood, taken on day 0 of AZD1222 vaccination. This chain uses TRBV6-4 with TRBJ1-1, with D unresolved. The CDR3 here is CASSVAGLNTEAFF. Written as DNA, the CDR3 is TGTGCCAGCAGTGTGGCAGGCTTGAACACTGAAGCTTTCTTT.